A selection of T cell receptor beta chains follows, all from one sample in a study of OX40 agonist ivuxolimab in advanced cancers. TCRdb's copy holds only in-frame clones and misses some; the assay was immunoSEQ multiplex PCR. The sample holds 20,000 to 25,000 clones, approximately 80% seen once. The specimen was CD4+ or CD8+ T cells sorted from blood, collected in a trial of the OX40 agonist ivuxolimab. The receptors stem from an adult with an advanced solid tumor such as melanoma, head and neck, liver or kidney cancer. Each CDR3 is given with its conserved first and last residue. Fields, in order: J gene, D gene, V gene, clone size, CDR3 protein, CDR3 DNA. The D gene is left open where the match is weak. Part of the rows lack a size; the others show once, few, many or a class for expanded clones.

>TRBJ1-2|-|TRBV9|-
CASSLENYGYTF
TGTGCCAGCAGCCTGGAGAACTATGGCTACACCTTC
>TRBJ2-6|-|TRBV7-3|-
CASSSFGGASGANVLTF
TGTGCCAGCAGCTCCTTCGGGGGCGCCTCTGGGGCCAACGTCCTGACTTTC
>TRBJ2-1|TRBD1|TRBV6-5|few
CASREQGIYNEQFF
TGTGCCAGCAGAGAACAGGGGATCTACAATGAGCAGTTCTTC
>TRBJ2-2|-|TRBV5-4|-
CASSFSRGLFF
TGTGCCAGCAGCTTTAGCCGGGGGCTGTTTTTT
>TRBJ1-5|-|TRBV15|-
CATSKYREVNQPQHF
TGTGCCACCAGCAAATACCGGGAGGTTAATCAGCCCCAGCATTTT
>TRBJ2-5|-|TRBV7-6|-
CASSLAGETQYF
TGTGCCAGCAGCTTAGCGGGGGAGACCCAGTACTTC
>TRBJ1-4|-|TRBV7-2|-
CASSLGGVGDEKLFF
TGTGCCAGCAGCTTAGGAGGGGTAGGGGATGAAAAACTGTTTTTT
>TRBJ1-2|-|TRBV14|-
CASSQVRDWDLVGYTF
TGTGCCAGCAGCCAAGTCCGTGACTGGGACCTAGTTGGCTACACCTTC
>TRBJ2-2|-|TRBV2|once
CASRTENTGELFF
TGTGCCAGCAGGACAGAGAACACCGGGGAGCTGTTTTTT
>TRBJ2-1|-|TRBV25-1|-
CASSGLTGPEQFF
TGTGCCAGCAGTGGTTTAACAGGGCCTGAGCAGTTCTTC
>TRBJ2-5|TRBD1|TRBV18|-
CASSPYRDSFQETQYF
TGTGCCAGCTCACCTTACCGGGACAGTTTCCAAGAGACCCAGTACTTC
>TRBJ2-5|TRBD2|TRBV4-1|once
CASSQGGTSDQETQYF
TGTGCCAGCAGCCAAGGGGGGACTAGCGACCAAGAGACCCAGTACTTC
>TRBJ1-5|-|TRBV27|-
CASSFRGSYQPQHF
TGTGCCAGCAGTTTCCGGGGCAGTTATCAGCCCCAGCATTTT
>TRBJ1-1|-|TRBV11-2|-
CASSQEGGAEAFF
TGTGCCAGCAGCCAAGAGGGTGGGGCTGAAGCTTTCTTT
>TRBJ2-7|TRBD1|TRBV9|-
CASSEGQGLAYEQYF
TGTGCCAGCAGCGAAGGACAGGGGTTGGCCTACGAGCAGTACTTC
>TRBJ2-7|TRBD1|TRBV19|-
CASSLNPGRGSIYEQYF
TGTGCCAGTAGTCTGAACCCCGGCAGGGGGAGCATCTACGAGCAGTACTTC
>TRBJ1-1|-|TRBV6-1|-
CASSEAITSPGSNTEAFF
TGTGCCAGCAGTGAAGCGATCACTTCCCCAGGGTCGAACACTGAAGCTTTCTTT
>TRBJ1-4|-|TRBV27|-
CASSQYRATNEKLFF
TGTGCCAGCAGTCAATACAGAGCAACTAATGAAAAACTGTTTTTT
>TRBJ1-5|TRBD1|TRBV27|-
CASSLFSGTGGRSNQPQHF
TGTGCCAGCAGTTTATTCTCCGGGACAGGGGGTCGTAGCAATCAGCCCCAGCATTTT
>TRBJ1-1|-|TRBV15|-
CATSSRRGNTEAFF
TGTGCCACCAGCAGTAGGAGGGGCAACACTGAAGCTTTCTTT
>TRBJ2-3|TRBD1|TRBV30|-
CAWSRGTGSADTQYF
TGTGCCTGGAGCCGAGGGACAGGGTCGGCAGATACGCAGTATTTT
>TRBJ1-2|-|TRBV28|-
CASSLLGVSGGYTF
TGTGCCAGCAGTTTATTAGGGGTTTCAGGCGGCTACACCTTC
>TRBJ1-4|-|TRBV7-8|-
CASSTRTHPREKLFF
TGTGCCAGCAGCACCCGGACACATCCACGTGAAAAACTGTTTTTT
>TRBJ2-1|-|TRBV10-1|few
CASSPTVYNEQFF
TGCGCCAGCAGTCCCACCGTCTACAATGAGCAGTTCTTC
>TRBJ1-5|-|TRBV27|-
CASSLGVGNQPQHF
TGTGCCAGCAGTTTAGGAGTAGGCAATCAGCCCCAGCATTTT
>TRBJ2-6|TRBD1|TRBV5-1|once
CASSLTGVLGANVLTF
TGCGCCAGCAGCTTGACAGGGGTCCTTGGGGCCAACGTCCTGACTTTC
>TRBJ1-4|-|TRBV6-6|-
CASSLGGGDEKLFF
TGTGCCAGCAGCCTAGGGGGAGGGGATGAAAAACTGTTTTTT
>TRBJ2-3|TRBD1|TRBV7-3|-
CASSTGTGGDTQYF
TGTGCCAGCAGTACCGGGACAGGGGGAGATACGCAGTATTTT
>TRBJ2-7|TRBD2|TRBV11-2|-
CASSIRTSGGRLNF
TGTGCCAGCAGCATACGGACTAGCGGAGGTCGGCTGAACTTC
>TRBJ1-1|-|TRBV6-5|-
CASSYGGGRAEAFF
TGTGCCAGCAGTTATGGGGGGGGACGCGCTGAAGCTTTCTTT
>TRBJ2-7|-|TRBV7-8|-
CASSSISDSYEQYF
TGTGCCAGCAGCTCGATTAGCGACTCCTACGAGCAGTACTTC
>TRBJ2-2|TRBD1|TRBV4-2|-
CASSQGTGGSLGTGTGELFF
TGTGCCAGCAGCCAAGGGACAGGGGGGTCGTTGGGTACTGGAACCGGGGAGCTGTTTTTT
>TRBJ2-3|TRBD2|TRBV14|-
CASRRTSGHQVDTQYF
TGTGCCAGCAGGCGGACTAGCGGCCACCAGGTGGATACGCAGTATTTT
>TRBJ2-2|TRBD2|TRBV27|-
CASSLGLAGPNTGELFF
TGTGCCAGCAGTTTAGGACTAGCGGGACCTAACACCGGGGAGCTGTTTTTT
>TRBJ1-2|-|TRBV5-1|-
CASSLGSSRPALGGYTF
TGCGCCAGCAGCTTGGGCTCCTCTAGACCGGCACTCGGAGGCTACACCTTC
>TRBJ1-2|-|TRBV20-1|once
CSARIDGGYTF
TGCAGTGCTAGAATCGACGGTGGCTACACCTTC
>TRBJ2-1|-|TRBV18|-
CASSPGQQGYEQFF
TGTGCCAGCTCACCGGGTCAACAGGGCTATGAGCAGTTCTTC
>TRBJ1-6|-|TRBV4-1|-
CASSQVPTGGSPLHF
TGCGCCAGCAGCCAAGTTCCCACCGGGGGTTCACCCCTCCACTTT
>TRBJ2-3|TRBD2|TRBV11-2|-
CASSLDPLSGTATDTQYF
TGTGCCAGCAGCTTAGATCCACTTAGCGGGACCGCCACAGATACGCAGTATTTT
>TRBJ2-5|-|TRBV27|-
CASIDRANAQETQYF
TGTGCCAGCATCGACCGGGCGAATGCGCAAGAGACCCAGTACTTC